This T cell receptor beta chain was sequenced for a study of PD-1 blockade in classical Hodgkin lymphoma. Per germline, CDR1 SGHNT and CDR2 YYREEE (reference sequence). The CDR3 consists of 15 residues. Trimming took 4 bases from V and 5 from J; bases not matched to a gene: 7. Time point in this sample: cycle 4 day 1 (C4D1), after less than 7 weeks of nivolumab. Following autologous stem cell transplantation, relapse occurred in every patient, and exposure to brentuximab vedotin varied. Magnetic negative selection was used to purify CD4+ T cells from thawed PBMCs. The patients, who had relapsed/refractory classical Hodgkin lymphoma, achieved best responses of complete response, partial response or progressive disease. Libraries were prepared by immunoSEQ multiplex PCR; TCRdb keeps only in-frame clonotypes and omits some of them. Among 30,000 to 40,000 clones, 90% to 95% were seen once, and the ten largest hold roughly 0.33%.

Overall study results and limits: Patients newly diagnosed and complete responders had comparable baseline diversity.

A note on this clone: Antigen: not known.

The chain combines TRBV5-4 with TRBJ1-4; TRBD1 agrees at 8 bases. The specimen comprised CD4+ T cells from blood, sampled before the fourth cycle of nivolumab. The clonotype comes from a human donor with classical Hodgkin lymphoma. The CDR3 coding sequence is TGTGCCAGCAGCCTTCGACAGGGGTCGAATGAAAAACTGTTTTTT. Translating gives CASSLRQGSNEKLFF.